Each of the 8 T cell receptor beta chains below was sequenced from the same sample in a study of T cells expressing NK-cell markers. TCRdb derives one entry per CDR3 protein from the 5' RACE reads, leaving out DNA. The specimen's table records roughly 380,000 distinct CDR3 sequences. Sequences were obtained from blood T cells: a sorted CD56 or NKG2C T cell subset, CD4+ or CD8+ T cells, or bulk PBMC T cells (not recorded which). The receptors were sampled from a man aged 18-70 years in good health.

This chain connects TRBV3-1 to TRBJ1-3; the TCRdb call, TRBD1, lacks DNA for checking. Germline V lookup: CDR1 LGHDT, CDR2 YNNKEL (reference sequence). This CDR3 has 15 amino acids. The CDR3 protein is CASSLLDSPGNTIYF.

This sequence joins TRBV7-2 and TRBJ2-2; no DNA is available, so the TRBD1 call from TCRdb remains unchecked. Germline CDR1 is SGHTA and CDR2 is FQGNSA. The CDR3 has 16 amino acids. CDR3 sequence reads: CASSLGGTVNTGELFF.

The chain has TRBV9 and TRBJ2-3; TCRdb's assignment of TRBD2 cannot be checked, as there is no DNA. The germline V gene has CDR1 SGDLS and CDR2 YYNGEE. This CDR3 is 11 amino acids long. The CDR3: CASSRDDTQYF.

V and J are TRBV12-3 or TRBV12-4 and TRBJ2-1; the TCRdb D gene call, TRBD1, has no DNA to confirm it. The CDR3 extends over 13 amino acids. CDR3 residues: CASSQNRWNEQFF.

This sequence joins TRBV18 and TRBJ2-5; lacking DNA, the TRBD1 call made by TCRdb goes unchecked. CDR1 and CDR2 from the germline V gene are KGHSH and LQKENI. This CDR3 is 15 amino acids long. CDR3 region: CASSWQGAKGETQYF.

The chain is built from TRBV11-2 and TRBJ2-5; lacking DNA, the TRBD1 call made by TCRdb goes unchecked. Per germline, CDR1 SGHAT and CDR2 FQNNGV. This CDR3 spans 16 amino acids. The CDR3 loop is CASSRQGRGVQETQYF.

The chain is built from TRBV29-1 and TRBJ1-4. Germline-derived CDR1 and CDR2 are SQVTM and ANQGSEA. CDR3 length equals 15 residues. This chain's CDR3 is CSVGSVGSGGEKLFF.

This chain uses TRBV5-1 with TRBJ1-2; TCRdb's D call of TRBD1 is untestable without DNA. The CDR3 has 14 amino acids. Germline assignment: CDR1 SGHRS and CDR2 YFSETQ. CDR3: CASSRDRGTNGYTF.